The rows below give T cell receptor beta chains drawn from one sample of a study of cytomegalovirus exposure and HLA in healthy donors. Profiled with immunoSEQ multiplex PCR; TCRdb holds only in-frame clones, not every one. This repertoire shows roughly 150,000 clones, approximately 80% found once; its top ten account for 6.5% to 9%. The specimen was PBMCs. Receptors were obtained from a woman aged 35 to 49 in good health and CMV-seropositive. CDR3s include the opening cysteine and the closing phenylalanine or tryptophan. The order of the fields is D gene, V gene, J gene, clone size, CDR3 DNA, CDR3 protein. D genes are given only for firm matches. Where a row states a size, it is once, few, many or the class of an expanded clone; other rows omit it.

>TRBD1|TRBV10-2|TRBJ2-3|.
TGCGCCAGCACCAGGAGGAGGGGACAGGGATTAGATACGCAGTATTTT
CASTRRRGQGLDTQYF
>.|TRBV6-6|TRBJ1-1|.
TGTGCCAGCACCTCTACAGGGAGTAGAACTGAAGCTTTCTTT
CASTSTGSRTEAFF
>TRBD2|TRBV7-9|TRBJ2-3|once
TGTGCCAGCAGTCCAGGCGGGGGGGCCATACAGCAGTATTTT
CASSPGGGAIQQYF
>TRBD1|TRBV5-1|TRBJ1-1|.
TGCGCCAGCAGCCTGGCCACAGGGGCGAACACTGAAGCTTTCTTT
CASSLATGANTEAFF
>TRBD1|TRBV15|TRBJ2-6|.
TGTGCCACCAGCCCTAGGGGGACAGGTGCCGGGGCCAACGTCCTGACTTTC
CATSPRGTGAGANVLTF
>.|TRBV18|TRBJ2-1|.
TGTGCCAGCTCACCCCTGGGAGATGAGCAGTTCTTC
CASSPLGDEQFF
>TRBD2|TRBV15|TRBJ2-3|.
TGTGCCACCAGCAGAGATTACCCTAGCGGGGGCACAGATACGCAGTATTTT
CATSRDYPSGGTDTQYF
>.|TRBV6-4|TRBJ2-2|.
TGTGCCAGCAGTGCCCTCCAGGGGAACACCGGGGAGCTGTTTTTT
CASSALQGNTGELFF
>.|TRBV7-6|TRBJ1-2|.
TGTGCCAGCAGCTTAGCGGAGGGCGGCGGCTACACCTTC
CASSLAEGGGYTF
>TRBD1|TRBV7-3|TRBJ1-6|.
TGTGCCAGCAGCTACACAGGGGGGAGTTCACCCCTCCACTTT
CASSYTGGSSPLHF
>.|TRBV6-6|TRBJ2-4|.
TGTGCCAGCAGTCCCCATGAGTCAGCCAAAAACATTCAGTACTTC
CASSPHESAKNIQYF
>TRBD1|TRBV30|TRBJ1-5|.
TGTGCCTGCGGGACAGGCAATCAGCCCCAGCATTTT
CACGTGNQPQHF
>.|TRBV27|TRBJ1-1|.
TGTGCCAGCAGAAACCTAATTCACACTGAAGCTTTCTTT
CASRNLIHTEAFF
>.|TRBV4-2|TRBJ1-2|.
TGTGCCAGCAGCCAAGAGTTGGCTCCCGAGGCCTACACCTTC
CASSQELAPEAYTF
>.|TRBV7-2|TRBJ1-1|few
TGTGCCAGCAGCTTAGAGGGCGGGTCTGAAGCTTTCTTT
CASSLEGGSEAFF
>.|TRBV2|TRBJ1-4|.
TGTGCCAGCAGTGAAGGCCCAGGGAGGTATGAAAAACTGTTTTTT
CASSEGPGRYEKLFF
>.|TRBV5-4|TRBJ1-3|few
TGTGCCAGCAGCTTGGGGCTCGCGGGGGTTGGAAACACCATATATTTT
CASSLGLAGVGNTIYF
>TRBD1|TRBV7-9|TRBJ1-1|.
TGTGCCAGCAGCTCGGGCCCCATGCAGACTAGGACAGGCGAAGCTTTCTTT
CASSSGPMQTRTGEAFF
>.|TRBV5-6|TRBJ2-1|.
TGTGCCAGCAGCTTGGCGCTTGCAGGGCCAGTTGAGCAGTTCTTC
CASSLALAGPVEQFF